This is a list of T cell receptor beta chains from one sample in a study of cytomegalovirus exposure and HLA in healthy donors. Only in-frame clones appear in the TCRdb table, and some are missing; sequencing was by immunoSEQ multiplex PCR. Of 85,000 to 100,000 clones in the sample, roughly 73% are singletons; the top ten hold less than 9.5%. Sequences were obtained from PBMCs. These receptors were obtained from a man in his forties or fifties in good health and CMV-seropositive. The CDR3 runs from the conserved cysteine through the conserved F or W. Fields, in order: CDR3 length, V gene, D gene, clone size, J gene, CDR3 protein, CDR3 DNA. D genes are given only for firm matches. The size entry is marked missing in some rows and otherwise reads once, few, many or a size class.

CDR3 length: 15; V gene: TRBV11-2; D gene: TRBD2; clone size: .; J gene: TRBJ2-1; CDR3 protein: CASSPGGAGDNEQFF; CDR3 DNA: TGTGCCAGCAGCCCCGGGGGAGCGGGGGACAATGAGCAGTTCTTC
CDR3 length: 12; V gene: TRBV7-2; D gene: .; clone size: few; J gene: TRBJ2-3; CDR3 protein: CASSLGGNTQYF; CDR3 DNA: TGTGCCAGCAGCTTAGGAGGTAATACGCAGTATTTT
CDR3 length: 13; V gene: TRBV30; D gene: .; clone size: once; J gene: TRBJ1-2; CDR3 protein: CAWSPTAAYGYTF; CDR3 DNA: TGTGCCTGGAGCCCTACAGCAGCCTATGGCTACACCTTC
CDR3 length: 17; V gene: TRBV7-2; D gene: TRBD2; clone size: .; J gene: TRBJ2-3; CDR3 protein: CASRENVGLAGLDTQYF; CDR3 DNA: TGTGCCAGCAGAGAGAATGTGGGACTAGCGGGGTTAGATACGCAGTATTTT
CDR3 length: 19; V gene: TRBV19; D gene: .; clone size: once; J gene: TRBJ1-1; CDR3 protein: CASSMRGGSGTGMNTEAFF; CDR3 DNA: TGTGCCAGTAGTATGCGGGGGGGGTCCGGGACGGGAATGAACACTGAAGCTTTCTTT
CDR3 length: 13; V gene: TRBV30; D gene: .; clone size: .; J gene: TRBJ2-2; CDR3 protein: CAWSATGTGELFF; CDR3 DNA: TGTGCCTGGAGTGCCACAGGGACCGGGGAGCTGTTTTTT
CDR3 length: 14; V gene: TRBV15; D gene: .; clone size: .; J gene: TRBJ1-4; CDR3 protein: CATSRSVTAEKLFF; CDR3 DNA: TGTGCCACCAGCAGATCCGTGACAGCAGAAAAACTGTTTTTT
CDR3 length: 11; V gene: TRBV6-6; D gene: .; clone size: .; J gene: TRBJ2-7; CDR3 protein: CASTEAYEQYF; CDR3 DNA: TGTGCCAGCACAGAGGCGTACGAGCAGTACTTC
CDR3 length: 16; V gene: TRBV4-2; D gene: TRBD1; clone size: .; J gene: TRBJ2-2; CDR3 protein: CASSQDGQGRSGELFF; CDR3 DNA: TGTGCCAGCAGCCAAGACGGACAGGGGAGGAGCGGGGAGCTGTTTTTT
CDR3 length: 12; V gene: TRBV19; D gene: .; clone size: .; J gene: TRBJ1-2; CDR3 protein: CAGGEGPYGYTF; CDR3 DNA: TGTGCCGGAGGCGAGGGTCCCTATGGCTACACCTTC
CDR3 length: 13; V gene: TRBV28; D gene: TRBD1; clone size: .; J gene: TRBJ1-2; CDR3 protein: CASSSDRAYGYTF; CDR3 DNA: TGTGCCAGCAGCTCGGACAGGGCATATGGCTACACCTTC
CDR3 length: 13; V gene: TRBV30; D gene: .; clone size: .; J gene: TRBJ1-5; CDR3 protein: CAWGGPGNQPQHF; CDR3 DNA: TGTGCCTGGGGTGGTCCGGGCAATCAGCCCCAGCATTTT
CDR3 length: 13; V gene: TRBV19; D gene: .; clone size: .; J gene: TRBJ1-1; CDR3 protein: CASSPPPSGEAFF; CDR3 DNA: TGTGCCAGTAGTCCTCCCCCGTCGGGTGAAGCTTTCTTT
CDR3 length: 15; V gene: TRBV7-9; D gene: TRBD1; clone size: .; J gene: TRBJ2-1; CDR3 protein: CASSPGTGGENEQFF; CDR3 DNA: TGTGCCAGCAGCCCAGGGACAGGGGGCGAGAATGAGCAGTTCTTC
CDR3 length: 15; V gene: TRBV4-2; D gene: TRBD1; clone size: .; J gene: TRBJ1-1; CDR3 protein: CASSQADRVRTEAFF; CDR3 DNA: TGTGCCAGCAGCCAAGCGGACAGGGTGAGGACTGAAGCTTTCTTT
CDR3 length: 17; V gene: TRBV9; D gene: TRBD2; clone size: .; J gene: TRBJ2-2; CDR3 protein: CASSVPTSAPNTGELFF; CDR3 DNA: TGTGCCAGCAGCGTTCCGACTAGCGCACCGAACACCGGGGAGCTGTTTTTT
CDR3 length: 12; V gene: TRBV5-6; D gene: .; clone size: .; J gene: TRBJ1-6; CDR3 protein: CASSPMGATLNF; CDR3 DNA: TGTGCCAGCAGCCCGATGGGGGCGACCCTCAACTTT
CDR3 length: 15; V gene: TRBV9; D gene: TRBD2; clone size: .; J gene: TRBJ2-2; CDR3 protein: CASGAGGTNTGELFF; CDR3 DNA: TGTGCCAGCGGGGCGGGGGGGACGAACACCGGGGAGCTGTTTTTT
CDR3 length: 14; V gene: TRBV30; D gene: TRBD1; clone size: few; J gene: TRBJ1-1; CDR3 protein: CAWSVSGGRTEAFF; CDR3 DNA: TGTGCCTGGAGTGTATCAGGGGGGCGGACTGAAGCTTTCTTT
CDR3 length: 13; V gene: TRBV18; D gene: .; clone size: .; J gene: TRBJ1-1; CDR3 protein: CASVAGPHTEAFF; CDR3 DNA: TGTGCCAGCGTCGCTGGGCCGCACACTGAAGCTTTCTTT
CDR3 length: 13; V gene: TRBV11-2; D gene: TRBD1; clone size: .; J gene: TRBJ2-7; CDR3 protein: CASSLRQGNEQYF; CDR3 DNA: TGTGCCAGCAGCCTGAGACAGGGGAACGAGCAGTACTTC
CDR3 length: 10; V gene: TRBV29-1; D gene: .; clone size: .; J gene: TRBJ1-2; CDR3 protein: CSVGDTGYTF; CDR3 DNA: TGCAGCGTTGGGGACACTGGCTACACCTTC
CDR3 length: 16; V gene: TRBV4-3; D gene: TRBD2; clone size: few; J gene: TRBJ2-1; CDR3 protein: CASSQGVSGAYNEQFF; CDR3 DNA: TGCGCCAGCAGCCAAGGAGTAAGCGGGGCCTACAATGAGCAGTTCTTC
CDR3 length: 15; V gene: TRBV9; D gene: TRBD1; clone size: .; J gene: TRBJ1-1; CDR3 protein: CASSVDGTAITEAFF; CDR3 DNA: TGTGCCAGCAGCGTAGATGGGACAGCCATCACTGAAGCTTTCTTT
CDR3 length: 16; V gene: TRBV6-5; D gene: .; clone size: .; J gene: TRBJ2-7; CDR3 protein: CASSYSITGPAYEQYF; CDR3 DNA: TGTGCCAGCAGTTACTCGATTACAGGGCCGGCCTACGAGCAGTACTTC
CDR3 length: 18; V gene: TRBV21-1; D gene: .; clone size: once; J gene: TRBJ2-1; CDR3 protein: CASGRGTSGGCSYNEQFF; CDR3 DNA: TGTGCCAGCGGGAGGGGGACTAGCGGGGGCTGCTCCTACAATGAGCAGTTCTTC
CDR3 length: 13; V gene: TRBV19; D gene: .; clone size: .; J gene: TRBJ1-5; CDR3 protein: CASSKADNQPQHF; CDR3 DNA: TGTGCCAGTAGTAAGGCGGACAATCAGCCCCAGCATTTT
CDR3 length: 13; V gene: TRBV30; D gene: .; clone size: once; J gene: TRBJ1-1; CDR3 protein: CAWSVQGPNEAFF; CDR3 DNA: TGTGCCTGGAGTGTACAGGGACCAAATGAAGCTTTCTTT
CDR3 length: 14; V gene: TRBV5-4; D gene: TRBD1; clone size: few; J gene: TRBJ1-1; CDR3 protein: CASSRTGEGTEAFF; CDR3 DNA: TGTGCCAGCAGCAGGACAGGGGAGGGGACTGAAGCTTTCTTT
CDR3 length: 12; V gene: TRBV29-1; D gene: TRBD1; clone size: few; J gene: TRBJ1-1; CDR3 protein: CSVGTGYCEAFF; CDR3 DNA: TGCAGCGTAGGGACAGGCTACTGTGAAGCTTTCTTT
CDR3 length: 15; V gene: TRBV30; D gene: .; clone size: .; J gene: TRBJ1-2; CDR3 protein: CAWSSRDTRVRGYTF; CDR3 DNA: TGTGCCTGGAGTTCCCGGGACACCCGGGTTCGCGGCTACACCTTC
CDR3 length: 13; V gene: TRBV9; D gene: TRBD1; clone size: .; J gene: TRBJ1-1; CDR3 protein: CASSALGQGEAFF; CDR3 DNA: TGTGCCAGCAGCGCTCTAGGACAGGGGGAAGCTTTCTTT
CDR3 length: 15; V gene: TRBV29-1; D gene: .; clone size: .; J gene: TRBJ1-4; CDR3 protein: CSVRADNRDNEKLFF; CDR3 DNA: TGCAGCGTCCGCGCCGATAACCGCGATAATGAAAAACTGTTTTTT
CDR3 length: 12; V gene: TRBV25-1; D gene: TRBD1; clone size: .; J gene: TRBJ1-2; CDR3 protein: CASRQGAGGYTF; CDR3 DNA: TGTGCCAGCAGACAGGGGGCCGGGGGCTACACCTTC
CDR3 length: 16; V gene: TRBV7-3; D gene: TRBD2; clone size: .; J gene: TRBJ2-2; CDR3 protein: CASSPRGSGGTGELFF; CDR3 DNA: TGTGCCAGCAGCCCCCGGGGGAGCGGGGGAACCGGGGAGCTGTTTTTT
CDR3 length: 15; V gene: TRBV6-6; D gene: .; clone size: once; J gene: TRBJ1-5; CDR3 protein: CASTPHGEGNQPQHF; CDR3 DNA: TGTGCCAGCACCCCCCACGGGGAAGGCAATCAGCCCCAGCATTTT
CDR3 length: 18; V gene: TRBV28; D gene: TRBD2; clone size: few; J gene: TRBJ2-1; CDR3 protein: CATLSPSSGVRSGGEQFF; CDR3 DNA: TGTGCCACCCTATCCCCCTCTAGCGGGGTGAGGAGTGGGGGGGAGCAGTTCTTC
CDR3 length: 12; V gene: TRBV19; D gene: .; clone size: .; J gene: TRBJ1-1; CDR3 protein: CASTSRAAEAFF; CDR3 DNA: TGTGCCAGTACATCCAGGGCCGCTGAAGCTTTCTTT
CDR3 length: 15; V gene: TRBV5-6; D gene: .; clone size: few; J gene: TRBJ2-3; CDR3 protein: CASSPQGPLTDTQYF; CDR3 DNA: TGTGCCAGCAGCCCACAGGGTCCGCTCACAGATACGCAGTATTTT
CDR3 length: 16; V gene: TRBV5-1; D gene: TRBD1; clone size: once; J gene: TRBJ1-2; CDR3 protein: CASSPGTGGTGRGYTF; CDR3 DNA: TGCGCCAGCAGCCCCGGGACAGGGGGAACAGGAAGGGGCTACACCTTC
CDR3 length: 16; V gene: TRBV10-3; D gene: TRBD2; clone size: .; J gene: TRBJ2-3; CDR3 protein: CAISEGLAGVTDTQYF; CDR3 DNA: TGTGCCATCAGTGAGGGACTAGCGGGGGTCACAGATACGCAGTATTTT
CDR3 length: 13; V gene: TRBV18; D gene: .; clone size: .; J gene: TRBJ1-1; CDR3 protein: CASSGDISTEAFF; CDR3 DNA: TGTGCCAGCTCGGGGGACATCTCCACTGAAGCTTTCTTT
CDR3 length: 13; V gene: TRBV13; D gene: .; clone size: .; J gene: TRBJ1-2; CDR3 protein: CASSSGGDYGYTF; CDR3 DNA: TGTGCCAGCAGCTCTGGGGGGGACTATGGCTACACCTTC
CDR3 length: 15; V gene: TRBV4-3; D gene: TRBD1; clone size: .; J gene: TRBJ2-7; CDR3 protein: CASSQRTGSSYEQYF; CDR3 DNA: TGCGCCAGCAGCCAAAGGACAGGGAGTTCCTACGAGCAGTACTTC
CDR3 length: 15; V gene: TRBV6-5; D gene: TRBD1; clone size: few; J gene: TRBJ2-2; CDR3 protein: CASRPPGQGTGELFF; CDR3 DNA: TGTGCCAGCAGACCCCCGGGACAGGGGACCGGGGAGCTGTTTTTT
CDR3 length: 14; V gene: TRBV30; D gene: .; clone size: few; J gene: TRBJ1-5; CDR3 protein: CAWSPGLLNQPQHF; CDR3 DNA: TGTGCCTGGAGTCCAGGACTGCTCAATCAGCCCCAGCATTTT
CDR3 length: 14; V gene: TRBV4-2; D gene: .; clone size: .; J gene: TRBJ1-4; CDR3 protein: CASSTGSFNEKLFF; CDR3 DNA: TGTGCCAGCAGCACAGGGTCATTCAATGAAAAACTGTTTTTT
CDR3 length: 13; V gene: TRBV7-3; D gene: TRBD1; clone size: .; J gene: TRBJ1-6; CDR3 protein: CASSKTGPSALHF; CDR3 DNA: TGTGCCAGCAGCAAGACAGGGCCTTCGGCCCTCCACTTT
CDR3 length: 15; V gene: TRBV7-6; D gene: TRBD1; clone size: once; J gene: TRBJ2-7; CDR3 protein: CASSLAGQGANEQYF; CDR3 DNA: TGTGCCAGCAGCTTAGCCGGACAGGGGGCAAACGAGCAGTACTTC
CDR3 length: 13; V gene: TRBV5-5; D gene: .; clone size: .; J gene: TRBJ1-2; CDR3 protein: CASSQGSGYGYTF; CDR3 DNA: TGTGCCAGCAGCCAAGGGAGTGGCTATGGCTACACCTTC
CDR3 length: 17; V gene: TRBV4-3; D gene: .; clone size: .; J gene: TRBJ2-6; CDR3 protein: CASSQDFRGSGANVLTF; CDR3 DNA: TGCGCCAGCAGCCAAGATTTTCGGGGCTCTGGGGCCAACGTCCTGACTTTC